This TCR beta chain was identified in a study of blood T cell repertoires in COVID-19. Overall study context: Whether acute or convalescent, the COVID-19 samples came from the United States, Italy and Spain.

The method was immunoSEQ multiplex PCR; TCRdb's version includes in-frame clones alone and lacks a portion of them. The sample yields about 490,000 clones, roughly 88% seen once. CDR3 length: 14 residues. The V end was cut by 2 bases, the J end by 9 bases, with 17 bases between. Looked up from germline, CDR1 is GTSNPN and CDR2 is SVGIG (reference sequence). This chain uses TRBV30 with TRBJ1-5; D possibly corresponds to TRBD1 (5 bases). The sequence came from a human donor in a cohort sampled during active COVID-19. The material sequenced was peripheral blood. The CDR3 sequence is CAWSSRGVPLPQHF. The CDR3 DNA reads TGTGCCTGGAGTTCACGGGGGGTGCCGCTGCCCCAGCATTTT.